This TCR beta chain was documented in a study of T cell repertoires in aging, cancer and after chemotherapy (dated by TCRdb to between 2018 and 2021). In terms of the full investigation: The donors fell into six age groups ranging from 30 or younger to 70 or older, and each group had at least three individuals. Healthy donor control TCR repertoires were recorded over several months to years and showed clear clonal overlap across re-sampling. The complete dataset included about 9 million TCR reads. To look at immunoaging and at how T cells reconstitute after chemotherapy, the study profiled TCR beta repertoires in peripheral blood from both healthy donors and cancer patients. The cohort comprised around 210 cancer patients, 85 to 94 with hematological and over 110 with solid cancers, plus 95 healthy donors as a reference group.

This clonotype has a handful of counts. The antigen this receptor binds is unknown. No base qualities exist here, and no much larger clone lies one base off it. Instead of sorted cells or RNA, genomic DNA extracted from peripheral blood served as the source for amplifying TCR beta rearrangements. Multiplex touch-down PCR with a mixed TRB-A/B primer pool was used to amplify rearranged TRB sequences covering the V, D and J segments. Illumina adapters and sample indices were attached to the amplicons in two consecutive PCR reactions using Phusion HS II polymerase. Amplicons were gel-purified using the NucleoSpin Gel and PCR Clean-up kit and were subsequently checked with Qubit and an Agilent 2100 Bioanalyzer. Sequencing of libraries was carried out on an Illumina MiSeq in 600-cycle, single-indexed, paired-end runs. On the study's bioinformatics: Processing of the TRB sequences was carried out with MiXCR versions 2.12 and 3.0.5. Each unique CDR3 nucleotide sequence counted as one clone, and only productive sequences with at least two reads were retained. The repertoire metrics were Shannon diversity, evenness, clonality (defined as one minus evenness), and alpha-parameterized diversity profiles covering alpha 0 to 5. Generation probabilities of clones in paired pre- and post-chemotherapy samples were computed with the IGoR algorithm. The public reads were reprocessed in TCRdb via fastp at Q25 and MiXCR, keeping in-frame beta chains. Each CDR3 protein gets just one entry, which takes the most common genes and DNA from the rows behind it. These V and J calls rely on TCRdb rather than the paper's analysis. This sample has thousands of distinct CDR3 sequences in its table, and around a quarter of those were observed once. The ten largest clonotypes hold around 2.8% of the sample.

Relative to germline, V is missing 6 bases and J is missing 0 bases, with 14 bases of the junction outside any gene match. Including the terminal cysteine and phenylalanine, the CDR3 comprises 18 residues. The only DNA kept is the CDR3, 54 bases in frame from the first base. The CDR1 and CDR2 encoded by the germline V gene are LGHNT and FRNRAP. General findings and caveats noted by the study authors: Median generation probability increased over the chemotherapy interval in both cancer cohorts, suggesting repertoire reconstitution through rebound thymic output. Compared with age-matched healthy donors, untreated patients with either hematological or solid cancers had significantly lower TCR diversity in the blood along with higher clonality. According to the authors, the repertoire data do not permit conclusions about immunological memory after chemotherapy. In healthy donors, the decline in TCR diversity with age was mainly explained by loss of richness, whereas in cancer patients loss of evenness was also found to contribute.

Sequenced material: blood. The TCR sequence derives from a human donor in good health. The chain is assembled from TRBV12-5 and TRBJ1-5, and TRBD1 matches 7 of the central bases. The DNA sequence reads TGTGCTAGTGGGGAAAGGGACAGATTAAAGTATAGCAATCAGCCCCAGCATTTT. It encodes CASGERDRLKYSNQPQHF.